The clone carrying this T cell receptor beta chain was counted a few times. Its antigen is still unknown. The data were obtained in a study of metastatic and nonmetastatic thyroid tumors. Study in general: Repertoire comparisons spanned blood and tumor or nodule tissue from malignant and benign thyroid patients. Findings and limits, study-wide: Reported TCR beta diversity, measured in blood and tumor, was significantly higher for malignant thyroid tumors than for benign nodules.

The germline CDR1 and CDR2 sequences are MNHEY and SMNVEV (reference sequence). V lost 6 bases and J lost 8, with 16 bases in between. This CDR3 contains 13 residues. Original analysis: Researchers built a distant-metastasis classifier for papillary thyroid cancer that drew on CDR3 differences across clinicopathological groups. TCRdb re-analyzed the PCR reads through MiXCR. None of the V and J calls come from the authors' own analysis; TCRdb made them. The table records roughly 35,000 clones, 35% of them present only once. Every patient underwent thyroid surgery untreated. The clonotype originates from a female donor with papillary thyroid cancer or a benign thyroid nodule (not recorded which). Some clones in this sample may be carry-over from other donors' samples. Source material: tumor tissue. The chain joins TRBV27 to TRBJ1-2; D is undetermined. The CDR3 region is CASSREWARGYTF. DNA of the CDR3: TGTGCCAGCAGCCGGGAGTGGGCAAGGGGCTACACCTTC.